This is a list of T cell receptor beta chains from one sample in a study of graft-versus-host responses after intestinal transplantation. No antigen has been identified for these receptors. Produced via immunoSEQ multiplex PCR; TCRdb's table is partial and in-frame only. The data contain more than 65,000 clones, around 93% of them seen just once; the ten biggest clones take up roughly 0.36%. The source material was unstimulated CD8+ T cells sorted from spleen or lymph node cells, sampled before transplant. The receptors stem from a human donor who was the organ donor for an intestinal transplant. Both conserved end residues are part of each CDR3. D genes are given only for firm matches. Clone size is not always given. Where it is, it says once, few, many or a class for expanded clones.

d_call j_call clone_size v_call cdr3_nt cdr3_aa
TRBD2 TRBJ2-3 - TRBV9 TGTGCCAGCAGCGGAGGGACTAGCGGGGGGGCGGACCCAGATACGCAGTATTTT CASSGGTSGGADPDTQYF
- TRBJ2-4 - TRBV14 TGTGCCAGCAGCCAAACCTCTAACCGAGCCAAAAACATTCAGTACTTC CASSQTSNRAKNIQYF
TRBD1 TRBJ2-3 once TRBV29-1 TGCAGCGTAGACAGGGGGCTTACAGATACGCAGTATTTT CSVDRGLTDTQYF
- TRBJ2-1 - TRBV29-1 TGCAGCGTTGAAGTACGACTCAATGAGCAGTTCTTC CSVEVRLNEQFF
TRBD2 TRBJ2-5 - TRBV27 TGTGCCAGCAGTTTGTCTAGCGGGGGACGGCAAAAGACCCAGTACTTC CASSLSSGGRQKTQYF
TRBD2 TRBJ2-7 - TRBV7-9 TGTGCCAGCAGCAAGACTCCGGGACTAGCAGGCTCCTACGAGCAGTACTTC CASSKTPGLAGSYEQYF
- TRBJ2-7 - TRBV2 TGTGCCAGCAGCCCCGGACATTACGAGCAGTACTTC CASSPGHYEQYF
- TRBJ2-7 - TRBV27 TGTGCCAGCTCCCACGGTCCCTACGAGCAGTACTTC CASSHGPYEQYF
- TRBJ1-2 - TRBV7-9 TGTGCCAGCAGCGCACAGGGCCTCTACACCTTC CASSAQGLYTF
- TRBJ2-7 - TRBV27 TGTGCCAGCAGTTTGGCCAGCTCCTACGAGCAGTACTTC CASSLASSYEQYF
TRBD2 TRBJ2-4 - TRBV5-1 TGCGCCAGCAGCTTGTTCGGGACTAGCGGGGGGGCCAAAAACATTCAGTACTTC CASSLFGTSGGAKNIQYF
TRBD2 TRBJ2-1 - TRBV14 TGTGCCAGCAGCCAACTAGCGGGGACATCCTACAATGAGCAGTTCTTC CASSQLAGTSYNEQFF
- TRBJ2-1 - TRBV19 TGTGCCAGCACCCGGGGCGGGGGCGACAATGAGCAGTTCTTC CASTRGGGDNEQFF
TRBD2 TRBJ2-7 - TRBV11-2 TGTGCCAGCAGCTTAAGTTTGGGAGTCGGGACTACCTACGAGCAGTACTTC CASSLSLGVGTTYEQYF
- TRBJ1-1 - TRBV4-1 TGCGCCAGCAGCCGCCCGAAGGGGGGAGGGGGCACTGAAGCTTTCTTT CASSRPKGGGGTEAFF
TRBD1 TRBJ1-2 - TRBV29-1 TGCAGCGTTGCTGTCGGGACAGAAGATGGCTACACCTTC CSVAVGTEDGYTF
TRBD2 TRBJ2-1 - TRBV6-1 TGTGCCAGCAGTGAGAGACTAGCGGGGGGGTACAATGAGCAGTTCTTC CASSERLAGGYNEQFF
TRBD1 TRBJ1-2 - TRBV19 TGTGCCAGTAGTATGGGACAGCGCTATGGCTACACCTTC CASSMGQRYGYTF
- TRBJ1-1 - TRBV10-3 TGTGCCATCAATCTACAGGGACCGTTCACTGAAGCTTTCTTT CAINLQGPFTEAFF
- TRBJ1-1 - TRBV27 TGTGCCAGCAGGGGGCTATTGGAAAACACTGAAGCTTTCTTT CASRGLLENTEAFF
TRBD1 TRBJ1-2 - TRBV5-1 TGCGCCAGCAGCTCTAACAGGGGGCGCAACTATGGCTACACCTTC CASSSNRGRNYGYTF
- TRBJ2-7 - TRBV4-2 TGTGCCAGCAGCCGCGAGGTCAAAACAGGCGCAGGGTGGGACGAGCAGTACTTC CASSREVKTGAGWDEQYF
TRBD1 TRBJ1-4 once TRBV5-1 TGCGCCAGCAGCTTGGCCCACACAGGGGGCGCCTGGAAAAAACTGTTTTTT CASSLAHTGGAWKKLFF
- TRBJ1-2 - TRBV6-5 TGTGCCAGCAGTTATGTCGGCGGCGGCTACACCTTC CASSYVGGGYTF
TRBD2 TRBJ2-5 - TRBV9 TGTGCCAGCAGCGTAGAAGCGGGGGATGGTAGAGAGACCCAGTACTTC CASSVEAGDGRETQYF
TRBD1 TRBJ1-1 - TRBV6-5 TGTGCCAGCAGTTACGGGACAGGGAACGAAGCTTTCTTT CASSYGTGNEAFF
TRBD2 TRBJ2-1 - TRBV9 TGTGCCAGCAGCGTAAAAGCGGGGGGACACAATGAGCAGTTCTTC CASSVKAGGHNEQFF
TRBD1 TRBJ2-3 once TRBV7-8 TGTGCCAGCAGCTTAGGAGGGACAGGGGGCGCAGATACGCAGTATTTT CASSLGGTGGADTQYF
TRBD2 TRBJ2-1 - TRBV6-5 TGTGCCTGCGGGGGATCTTACAATGAGCAGTTCTTC CACGGSYNEQFF
TRBD1 TRBJ1-2 - TRBV6-1 TGTGCCAGTCCGGGACAGGGCAATGGCTACACCTTC CASPGQGNGYTF
- TRBJ2-2 - TRBV6-1 TGTGCCAGCAGTGGACCGGACTATCTCACCGGGGAGCTGTTTTTT CASSGPDYLTGELFF
TRBD2 TRBJ2-7 - TRBV7-6 TGTGCCAGCAGCTCCTCCGGGACTAGCGGGGAGTACGAGCAGTACTTC CASSSSGTSGEYEQYF
- TRBJ2-3 - TRBV25-1 TGTGCCAGCAGTGTTGGTAGGGGTTCAACAGATACGCAGTATTTT CASSVGRGSTDTQYF
TRBD2 TRBJ2-3 - TRBV29-1 TGCAGCGTTGATGGACTAGCGGGGGCTCTTAATACCGGCACAGATACGCAGTATTTT CSVDGLAGALNTGTDTQYF
TRBD1 TRBJ1-2 - TRBV9 TGTGCCAGCAGCGGGACAGGGGGCAGTTCCCTCTATTTGGGCTACACCTTC CASSGTGGSSLYLGYTF
- TRBJ2-2 - TRBV6-1 TGTGCCAGCAGCGGAGACAGGTTTTTT CASSGDRFF
- TRBJ2-7 - TRBV9 TGTGCCAGCAGCGTCCGGCGAGGTCCCCCCTACGAGCAGTACTTC CASSVRRGPPYEQYF
TRBD2 TRBJ2-7 - TRBV7-2 TGTGCCAGCAGCTTAGAGCTAGCGGGGGAGTACGAGCAGTACTTC CASSLELAGEYEQYF
TRBD1 TRBJ1-1 - TRBV7-2 TGTGCCAGCAGGACAGGGGGTGAAGCTTTCTTT CASRTGGEAFF
- TRBJ1-4 few TRBV20-1 TGCAGTGCTAGTGGACAAGACAGGCTGTTTTTT CSASGQDRLFF
TRBD2 TRBJ2-5 - TRBV2 TGTGCCAGCAGTGAACCTAGCGGGGGGATCCAAGAGACCCAGTACTTC CASSEPSGGIQETQYF
TRBD1 TRBJ2-3 - TRBV27 TGTGCCAGCCGGGACAGGGTTGCAGATACGCAGTATTTT CASRDRVADTQYF
TRBD1 TRBJ2-7 few TRBV19 TGTGCCAGTAGTATGGGGACAGGCCAAGCTTCCTACGAGCAGTACTTC CASSMGTGQASYEQYF
- TRBJ2-7 - TRBV5-6 TGTGCCAGCAGCTTAGAGGCGGAGCCCTCCTACGAGCAGTACTTC CASSLEAEPSYEQYF
TRBD2 TRBJ2-5 - TRBV12-5 TGTGCTAGTGGTTTGGGAGACTTAGCGGGGGGAAGCGAGACCCAGTACTTC CASGLGDLAGGSETQYF
TRBD2 TRBJ2-1 - TRBV9 TGTGCCAGCAGCGACCCGAATCGGGGGGGCCTGAATGAGCAGTTCTTC CASSDPNRGGLNEQFF
- TRBJ1-1 once TRBV27 TGTGCCAGCAGTTACACCGCGAACACTGAAGCTTTCTTT CASSYTANTEAFF
- TRBJ2-1 - TRBV5-1 TGCGCCAGCAGAGCCCTCAATGAGCAGTTCTTC CASRALNEQFF
TRBD2 TRBJ2-1 - TRBV13 TGTGCCAGCAGCTTAGGGCTAGCGGGGGGCCATGAGCAGTTCTTC CASSLGLAGGHEQFF
- TRBJ2-5 - TRBV18 TGTGCCAGCTCACCAAGTCCAGACCAAGAGACCCAGTACTTC CASSPSPDQETQYF
- TRBJ2-3 - TRBV4-2 TGTGCCAGCAGCCAAGCCCGCGGCCCGTTTGACACAGATACGCAGTATTTT CASSQARGPFDTDTQYF
TRBD1 TRBJ1-5 once TRBV19 TGTGCCAGTAGTCTAATGGACAGGGGAGGTCAGCCCCAGCATTTT CASSLMDRGGQPQHF
- TRBJ2-7 - TRBV19 TGTGCCAGTAGTATCGGGGTCGTCTACGAGCAGTACTTC CASSIGVVYEQYF
- TRBJ1-5 - TRBV1 TGCACCAGCAGCCAAGGCCGGGAGAGGGTCGGCAATCAGCCCCAGCATTTT CTSSQGRERVGNQPQHF
TRBD1 TRBJ1-2 - TRBV11-1 TGTGCCAGCAGCTTAGCCGGGACAGGGTTCGGCTACACCTTC CASSLAGTGFGYTF
- TRBJ1-5 few TRBV6-4 TGTGCCAGCAGTGACTCGAGTCGAGGCGGCAATCAGCCCCAGCATTTT CASSDSSRGGNQPQHF
- TRBJ2-3 - TRBV5-1 TGCGCCAGCAGCCGCCCCACAGGGATTAGCACAGATACGCAGTATTTT CASSRPTGISTDTQYF
- TRBJ1-1 - TRBV4-1 TGCGCCAGCAGCCAAGCGGGGGGTGGGACTGAAGCTTTCTTT CASSQAGGGTEAFF
- TRBJ2-7 - TRBV27 TGTGCCAGCAGTTTATCAGCCACTAGCTCCTACGAGCAGTACTTC CASSLSATSSYEQYF
- TRBJ2-7 - TRBV6-5 TGTGCCAGCGCCTTTAATCGGGGAGACGAGCAGTACTTC CASAFNRGDEQYF